The clone carrying this T cell receptor (beta chain) has just a few counts. The data belong to a study of blood T cells in healthy people across ages. The V gene lost 4 bases and the J gene lost 0 bases, with 9 bases spanning the gap. The CDR3 extends over 14 amino acids. CDR1 and CDR2 (germline): DFQATT, SNEGSKA (reference sequence). Combining a sample-barcoded 5' primer with a J-beta primer mix, a second PCR ran for about 6 to 11 cycles. TCRdb ran MiXCR on the 5' RACE reads and lists one entry per CDR3 protein. Of more than 500,000 distinct CDR3 sequences in the sample, roughly a quarter are singletons; the top ten hold approximately 3.6%. These same records also appear under a second study, on T cells of mothers and their children.

The source material was blood. The chain uses TRBV20-1 and TRBJ1-4; tentative D call: TRBD1 (6 bases). The receptor was derived from a boy aged 2-9 years in good health. CDR3 nucleotides: TGCAGTGCTAACGAGGGGGCAACTAATGAAAAACTGTTTTTT. Amino acid sequence: CSANEGATNEKLFF.